This T cell receptor beta chain was profiled in a study of PD-1 blockade in classical Hodgkin lymphoma. In germline, CDR1 is SGHAT, CDR2 FQNNGV. There are 15 residues in the CDR3. V lost 2 bases to trimming and J lost 1 base, with 8 bases between them. Sequencing used immunoSEQ multiplex PCR; TCRdb keeps in-frame clones, though not all of them. Of about 150,000 clones listed, just under 80% are singletons. Brentuximab vedotin exposure varied among the patients, all of whom had relapsed after autologous stem cell transplantation. Patients reached a best response of complete response, partial response or progressive disease.

The TCR originated in a human donor with classical Hodgkin lymphoma. The sequenced sample was peripheral blood mononuclear cells (PBMCs), obtained before the second cycle of nivolumab. This chain links TRBV11-2 with TRBJ1-4; unclear D gene. The CDR3 DNA reads TGTGCCAGCAGCTTAAGAGGGCGAACTAATGAAAAACTGTTTTTT. It codes for CASSLRGRTNEKLFF.